This is a list of T cell receptor beta chains from one sample in a study of blood T cell repertoires in COVID-19. The table came from immunoSEQ multiplex PCR; TCRdb's copy has only in-frame clones and leaves some out. The sample records 50,000 to 60,000 clones, roughly nine tenths being singletons. Sequenced: peripheral blood. The receptors come from a human donor in a cohort sampled during active COVID-19. Each CDR3 is given with its conserved first and last residue. A D gene is named only where the DNA matches it firmly. Rows may omit the clone size; those that give it use once, few, many or a size class.

d_call	v_call	clone_size	j_call	cdr3_nt	cdr3_aa
TRBD2	TRBV28	NA	TRBJ2-3	TGTGCCAGCAGTCTCCCCCCAAAGCGGGGGAGCACAGATACGCAGTATTTT	CASSLPPKRGSTDTQYF
TRBD1	TRBV24-1	NA	TRBJ2-1	TGTGCCACCAGTGACCTGGGACAGGGGGCCGATGAGCAGTTCTTC	CATSDLGQGADEQFF
TRBD2	TRBV9	NA	TRBJ2-3	TGTGCCAGCAGCGTAGGACTAGCGGTAAATACAGATACGCAGTATTTT	CASSVGLAVNTDTQYF
NA	TRBV11-2	many	TRBJ1-3	TGTGCCAGCAGCTTAGCTACGGGGTTATCTGGAAACACCATATATTTT	CASSLATGLSGNTIYF
TRBD1	TRBV4-1	once	TRBJ2-2	TGCGCCAGCAGCCGGACAGGGGACACCGGGGAGCTGTTTTTT	CASSRTGDTGELFF
TRBD1	TRBV19	NA	TRBJ2-2	TGTGCCAGTAAGGGGGTCGAGGGACAGGGTGGCACCGGGGAGCTGTTTTTT	CASKGVEGQGGTGELFF
TRBD1	TRBV3-1/TRBV3-2	few	TRBJ1-2	TGTGCCAGCAGCCAAGGGACAGGACTTTATGGCTACACCTTC	CASSQGTGLYGYTF
TRBD1	TRBV27	once	TRBJ1-3	TGTGCCAGCAGTCAAACGGGACAGCCTGGAAACACCATATATTTT	CASSQTGQPGNTIYF
NA	TRBV11-3	NA	TRBJ1-3	TGTGCCAGCAGCTTAGACCGGAGCTCTGGAAACACCATATATTTT	CASSLDRSSGNTIYF
NA	TRBV7-8	NA	TRBJ1-3	TGTGCCAGCAGCATACAGGGAAAAGGAAACACCATATATTTT	CASSIQGKGNTIYF
TRBD2	TRBV5-1	NA	TRBJ2-5	TGCGCCAGCAGGATCGGGACTAGCGGGACGGGGGAGACCCAGTACTTC	CASRIGTSGTGETQYF
NA	TRBV7-3	NA	TRBJ2-2	TGTGCCAGCAGTCGAGGCGGGACAGCGAACACCGGGGAGCTGTTTTTT	CASSRGGTANTGELFF
NA	TRBV11-2	NA	TRBJ2-5	TGTGCCAGCAGCTTCCGCGGAGAGACCCAGTACTTC	CASSFRGETQYF
TRBD2	TRBV3-1/TRBV3-2	NA	TRBJ2-7	TGTGCCAGCAGCCCGGGAAGCGGGGGGGATATCTCCTACGAGCAGTACTTC	CASSPGSGGDISYEQYF
TRBD2	TRBV6-1	NA	TRBJ2-5	TGTGCCAGCAGTGAAGCGGGAGGGCCCCAAGAGACCCAGTACTTC	CASSEAGGPQETQYF
TRBD1	TRBV19	NA	TRBJ2-4	TGTGCCAGTAGTATCGACAGGGTGAAAAACATTCAGTACTTC	CASSIDRVKNIQYF
NA	TRBV29-1	NA	TRBJ1-3	TGCAGCGTTGAGGGGAGCGGAAACACCATATATTTT	CSVEGSGNTIYF
TRBD1	TRBV5-1	NA	TRBJ2-7	TGCGCCAGCAGCAGGGGGGGACAGGGCTCCTACGAGCAGTACTTC	CASSRGGQGSYEQYF
TRBD1	TRBV24-1	NA	TRBJ1-2	TGTGCCACCGGGACAGGGGAAGCTAACTATGGCTACACCTTC	CATGTGEANYGYTF
TRBD1	TRBV6-5	NA	TRBJ2-5	TGTGCCAGCAGTTATTCCGGGACAGGGTTCCAAGAGACCCAGTACTTC	CASSYSGTGFQETQYF
TRBD1	TRBV6-5	once	TRBJ1-1	TGTGCCAGCAGGCTTCCGGGACAGTCAGCTTTCTTT	CASRLPGQSAFF
NA	TRBV21-1	NA	TRBJ1-5	TGTGCCAGCAGCAAGGGACAGGGTGGCAATCAGCCCCAGCATTTT	CASSKGQGGNQPQHF
NA	TRBV25-1	NA	TRBJ2-7	TGTGCCAGCAGGACACAGGGTGAACAGTACTTC	CASRTQGEQYF
NA	TRBV28	NA	TRBJ1-5	TGTGCCAGCGGAATTACTTTTGACGGGAGCAATCAGCCCCAGCATTTT	CASGITFDGSNQPQHF
TRBD1	TRBV5-4	NA	TRBJ1-2	TGTGCCAGCAGCCGGGACAGGGGAGGGGGCTACACCTTC	CASSRDRGGGYTF
NA	TRBV29-1	NA	TRBJ2-3	TGCAGCGTTGGAAAGGGGATTAGCACAGATACGCAGTATTTT	CSVGKGISTDTQYF
TRBD1	TRBV7-9	NA	TRBJ1-1	TGTGCCAGCAGCTTATGGACAGGGATGAACACTGAAGCTTTCTTT	CASSLWTGMNTEAFF
TRBD1	TRBV13	NA	TRBJ1-3	TGTGCCAGCAGTCCGGACAGGGCTGGAAACACCATATATTTT	CASSPDRAGNTIYF
NA	TRBV9	NA	TRBJ2-1	TGTGCCAGCAGCGGTGGGACTCGACGGAATGAGCAGTTCTTC	CASSGGTRRNEQFF
NA	TRBV19	NA	TRBJ2-5	TGTGCCAGTAAAGACGGGGGATTAGGAGAGACCCAGTACTTC	CASKDGGLGETQYF
TRBD2	TRBV9	NA	TRBJ2-1	TGTGCCAGCAGCGAAGTGCGGGGGGGCCCTTACAATGAGCAGTTCTTC	CASSEVRGGPYNEQFF
NA	TRBV4-3	once	TRBJ1-2	TGCGCCAGCAGCCGCGCGGCGGGAAATGGCTACACCTTC	CASSRAAGNGYTF
NA	TRBV9	few	TRBJ2-7	TGTGCCAGCAGCGTAGCGGCGGCAGGGCCCTACGAGCAGTACTTC	CASSVAAAGPYEQYF
NA	TRBV11-2	NA	TRBJ1-2	TGTGCCAGCAGCCCCCTTGGAGGGCAGGTTGGAGGCTACACCTTC	CASSPLGGQVGGYTF
TRBD2	TRBV5-6	NA	TRBJ2-7	TGTGCCAGCAGCCCCTATACTAGCGGATCTTACGAGCAGTACTTC	CASSPYTSGSYEQYF
NA	TRBV11-3	NA	TRBJ2-1	TGTGCCAGCAGCTTAGACGTGAGCGCTAGGTTCTACAATGAGCAGTTCTTC	CASSLDVSARFYNEQFF
TRBD2	TRBV28	NA	TRBJ2-7	TGTGCCAGCAGTTCCGGCGGGGGGGGCCGGGACGAGCAGTACTTC	CASSSGGGGRDEQYF
TRBD1	TRBV9	few	TRBJ1-3	TGTGCCAGCAGCGGGACAGGGGTCTCTGGAAACACCATATATTTT	CASSGTGVSGNTIYF
TRBD2	TRBV10-3	NA	TRBJ2-3	TGTGCCATCAGTGAGTCTAGCGGGGGTTACACAGATACGCAGTATTTT	CAISESSGGYTDTQYF
TRBD1	TRBV30	NA	TRBJ1-2	TGTGCCTGGAGTGTAATTGGGACAGGGGAAGGCTACACCTTC	CAWSVIGTGEGYTF
NA	TRBV5-4	NA	TRBJ1-1	TGTGCCAGCAGCTTGGCCAAGGGAGGGAACGCTGAAGCTTTCTTT	CASSLAKGGNAEAFF
TRBD1	TRBV9	NA	TRBJ2-7	TGTGCCAGCAGCGTAGTTTCGACAGGGGAGCGCGAGCAGTACTTC	CASSVVSTGEREQYF
TRBD1	TRBV18	NA	TRBJ2-5	TGTGCCAGCTCATCCACAGGGGCCCAAGAGACCCAGTACTTC	CASSSTGAQETQYF
TRBD1	TRBV5-4	few	TRBJ1-2	TGTGCCAGCAGCGTTCAGGGGGCGCTTGGCTATGGCTACACCTTC	CASSVQGALGYGYTF
NA	TRBV7-6	NA	TRBJ2-3	TGTGCCAGCAGCTTAGAGGGAGATAGCACAGATACGCAGTATTTT	CASSLEGDSTDTQYF
NA	TRBV7-2	few	TRBJ1-4	TGTGCCAGCAGCCGGACAGTTTCTAATGAAAAACTGTTTTTT	CASSRTVSNEKLFF
NA	TRBV29-1	NA	TRBJ1-1	TGCACCACCCGGGACACCTCGGGGAGTGGTAGAACTGAAGCTTTCTTT	CTTRDTSGSGRTEAFF
TRBD1	TRBV7-9	once	TRBJ2-5	TGTGCCAGCAGCTCCCCCAAGACAGGGGGCATAGAGACCCAGTACTTC	CASSSPKTGGIETQYF
NA	TRBV5-1	NA	TRBJ2-2	TGCGCCAGCAGCTTGCGGACCGGGGACACCGGGGAGCTGTTTTTT	CASSLRTGDTGELFF
TRBD2	TRBV7-9	NA	TRBJ2-5	TGTGCCAGCAGCCGTCTGGCTAGCGGGGGCGAGACCCAGTACTTC	CASSRLASGGETQYF
NA	TRBV19	NA	TRBJ2-3	TGTGCCAGTAGTCTTGCGGCAGCTAGCACAGATACGCAGTATTTT	CASSLAAASTDTQYF
TRBD2	TRBV11-2	NA	TRBJ2-3	TGTGCCAGCAGCTTAGGTGGGACTAGCGGGAGGGATACGCAGTATTTT	CASSLGGTSGRDTQYF
NA	TRBV7-2	once	TRBJ2-2	TGTGCCAGCAGCCCCGGTGGGGGCGGCACCGGGGAGCTGTTTTTT	CASSPGGGGTGELFF